This entry lists 13 T cell receptor beta chains sequenced from one sample in a study of T-cell reconstitution after alpha-beta-depleted transplantation in children. The library targeted TCRbeta and was prepared with unique molecular identifiers. TCRdb reanalysed the PCR reads using MiXCR and keeps one entry per CDR3 protein. Among about 590,000 distinct CDR3 sequences listed, 13% were seen once. The sample was PBMCs, mostly from graft donor cells, taken 360 days after TCRalphabeta/CD19-depleted stem cell transplant. Receptors originate from a male patient aged 10 to 17 who had a stem cell transplant for acute myeloid leukemia, so the T cells may come from the graft donor.

J is TRBJ2-7 and V is TRBV4-3; D may be TRBD1 (5 bases). Germline-derived CDR1 and CDR2 are LGHNA and YSLEER. The germline V and J ends were trimmed by 0 bases and 2 bases, with 17 bases remaining between them. The CDR3 spans 17 residues. Here the CDR3 reads CASSQDPHDSDPYEQYF. The CDR3 DNA follows: TGCGCCAGCAGCCAAGATCCTCACGACAGTGACCCCTACGAGCAGTACTTC.

This clonotype was found a few times. The CDR3 nucleotides read TGTGCCAGCACAGTAAAAGAGACCCAGTACTTC. Amino acids: CASTVKETQYF. V and J are TRBV28 and TRBJ2-5; D unclear. The germline V gene has CDR1 MDHEN and CDR2 SYDVKM. The CDR3 length is 11 residues. With 7 bases removed from V and 3 bases from J, the gap between germline ends came to 6 bases.

This clonotype was found a few times. The genes are TRBV6-2 or TRBV6-3 and TRBJ2-6, with D perhaps TRBD1 or TRBD2 (5 bases each). Germline assignment: CDR1 MNHEY and CDR2 SVGEGT. The V end lost 2 bases, the J end lost 2 bases, and 7 bases lay between the germline ends. The CDR3 is 15 amino acids. The CDR3 protein is CASSYMGAGANVLTF. CDR3 DNA: TGTGCCAGCAGTTACATGGGGGCTGGGGCCAACGTCCTGACTTTC.

This clonotype was detected ten times or more. The rearrangement joins TRBV13 to TRBJ2-1; no reliable D call. Germline V gives CDR1 PRHDT, CDR2 FYEKMQ (reference sequence). The CDR3 loop spans 14 amino acids. Trimming left V 2 bases short and J 1 base short, with 6 bases between. The CDR3 is CASSLIPSYNEQFF. The CDR3 nucleotides read TGTGCCAGCAGCTTAATCCCATCCTACAATGAGCAGTTCTTC. The full variable domain, rest sourced from reference TRBV13 and TRBJ2-1, is AAGVIQSPRHLIKEKRETATLKCYPIPRHDTVYWYQQGPGQDPQFLISFYEKMQSDKGSIPDRFSAQQFSDYHSELNMSSLELGDSALYFCASSLIPSYNEQFFGPGTRLTVL.

This clonotype was recorded a few times. The chain recombines TRBV12-3 or TRBV12-4 with TRBJ2-2; 7 nucleotides align to TRBD1. The V gene end was trimmed by 6 bases and the J gene end by 2 bases; junction bases not matched to a gene: 6. The CDR3 runs to 15 residues. The CDR3 DNA is TGTGCCAGCAGGGCCGGGGACAGCAACACCGGGGAGCTGTTTTTT. This codes for CASRAGDSNTGELFF.

This chain joins TRBV7-9 and TRBJ2-7; the match to TRBD1 covers 9 bases. The CDR3 is made up of 14 amino acids. V gave up 6 bases and J gave up 5 bases; unmatched junction bases: 8. The germline V gene encodes CDR1 SEHNR and CDR2 FQNEAQ (reference sequence). Written as DNA, the CDR3 is TGTGCCAGCAGTCGTGGGCGGACAGGGGACGAGCAGTACTTC. It translates to CASSRGRTGDEQYF.

The chain couples TRBV4-3 to TRBJ1-1; D is perhaps TRBD1 (6 bases). The V gene lost 0 bases and the J gene lost 3 bases, with 17 bases spanning the gap. Germline CDR1 and CDR2: LGHNA and YSLEER. This CDR3 is 17 amino acids long. The CDR3 reads CASSQEVTGLVDTEAFF. CDR3 nucleotides: TGCGCCAGCAGCCAAGAAGTCACAGGGCTTGTGGACACTGAAGCTTTCTTT.

This clonotype was counted a few times. This rearrangement joins TRBV6-6 to TRBJ1-5; D is unresolved. The CDR3 has 13 residues. Trimming took 10 bases from V and 0 from J, leaving 10 bases between them. Germline CDR1 and CDR2: MNHNY and SVGAGI (reference sequence). CDR3 nucleotide sequence: TGTGCCACCGAAGGACCTAGCAATCAGCCCCAGCATTTT. This translates into CATEGPSNQPQHF.

The CDR3 sequence is CASSYSPRGESSYNEQFF. CDR3 nucleotide sequence: TGTGCCAGCAGTTACTCACCCAGGGGGGAGAGCTCCTACAATGAGCAGTTCTTC. The chain joins TRBV6-5 to TRBJ2-1; the D gene is possibly TRBD1 (7 bases). The germline CDR1 and CDR2 sequences are MNHEY and SVGAGI. The CDR3 runs to 18 residues. V was pared by 0 bases and J by 0 bases, with 15 bases between.

At least ten counts were recorded for this clonotype. The chain recombines TRBV29-1 with TRBJ2-5; 7 bases fit TRBD1. Trimming took 3 bases from V and 9 from J; bases not matched to a gene: 1. The CDR3 length is 10 residues. Germline V gene data show CDR1 as SQVTM and CDR2 as ANQGSEA. The CDR3 spells CSVDQGAQYF. In DNA form, the CDR3 reads TGCAGCGTTGATCAGGGGGCCCAGTACTTC.

The chain joins TRBV25-1 to TRBJ2-3, with 8 bases identical to TRBD2. V trimming: 5 bases; J trimming: 2 bases; junction bases outside the gene matches: 9. CDR1 is MGHDK and CDR2 is SYGVNS in the germline V gene. The CDR3 loop spans 16 amino acids. Here the CDR3 reads CASSPPLGLVTDTQYF. The DNA for the CDR3 is TGTGCCAGCAGTCCGCCTTTGGGACTAGTCACAGATACGCAGTATTTT.

This chain joins TRBV4-3 and TRBJ2-3; D unclear. Trimming removed 0 bases from V and 1 base from J, with 11 bases in between. The CDR3 runs 16 residues. The germline V gene has CDR1 LGHNA and CDR2 YSLEER. In DNA, the CDR3 is TGCGCCAGCAGCCAAGAAGGGCTAAGCGGCACAGATACGCAGTATTTT. It codes for CASSQEGLSGTDTQYF.

The chain uses TRBV7-2 and TRBJ2-7; 7 bases align to TRBD1. Germline trimming cut 1 base from V and 4 bases from J; bases unmatched to any gene: 7. The CDR3 contains 15 residues. Germline V gives CDR1 SGHTA, CDR2 FQGNSA. The CDR3 spells CASSLVWTGTYEQYF. The CDR3 region has the DNA TGTGCCAGCAGCTTAGTGTGGACAGGAACTTACGAGCAGTACTTC. The full variable domain, in which reference TRBV7-2 and TRBJ2-7 provide the parts outside the CDR3, is GAGVSQSPSNKVTEKGKDVELRCDPISGHTALYWYRQSLGQGLEFLIYFQGNSAPDKSGLPSDRFSAERTGGSVSTLTIQRTQQEDSAVYLCASSLVWTGTYEQYFGPGTRLTVT.